This T cell receptor (beta chain) was identified in a study of blood T cell repertoires in COVID-19. Study-level background: T cells, B-cell-depleted T cells, or PBMCs supplied cDNA or gDNA.

In the authors' workflow: Amplification of reference gene primers was used by the study to estimate nucleated cell counts. The repertoire was sequenced with immunoSEQ multiplex PCR; TCRdb's copy has only in-frame clones and lacks some. V, J and clone size are taken as reported in that table, and D and trimming were inferred from the DNA itself. The profile shows more than 250,000 clones, under 90% of them singletons. The sequenced material came from PBMCs or T cells enriched from blood (not recorded which). The source of this sequence is a woman in her late teens or twenties who had recovered from COVID-19.

The CDR3 coding sequence is TGTGCCAGCAGCTTCCAGGGGTCCCCCTCCTACGAGCAGTACTTC. Translated: CASSFQGSPSYEQYF. J is TRBJ2-7 and V is TRBV11-2; tentatively, D is TRBD1 (6 bases). The CDR3 runs 15 residues. Germline CDR1 is SGHAT and CDR2 is FQNNGV. Trimming took off 3 bases at V and 0 bases at J, with 12 bases between the two ends. The entire variable domain, with the rest obtained from reference TRBV11-2 and TRBJ2-7, is as follows: EAGVAQSPRYKIIEKRQSVAFWCNPISGHATLYWYQQILGQGPKLLIQFQNNGVVDDSQLPKDRFSAERLKGVDSTLKIQPAKLEDSAVYLCASSFQGSPSYEQYFGPGTRLTVT.